Following are 20 T cell receptor beta chains from one sample sequenced in a study of identical twins. MiXCR, applied by TCRdb to the 5' RACE reads, yields one record per CDR3 protein. The sample comprises about 530,000 distinct CDR3 sequences, approximately 16% of which are singletons, and about 0.4% rests with the top ten. The same sample was also used in a study of yellow fever vaccine responses in identical twins.

The sequenced material came from CD4+ T cells sorted from blood. The receptors here all came from a woman under 30 in good health.

The chain is built from TRBV20-1 and TRBJ1-2, with 8 bases fitting TRBD1. Trimming cost V 4 bases and J 4 bases; bases outside gene matches: 17. CDR1 and CDR2 (germline): DFQATT, SNEGSKA (reference sequence). The CDR3 consists of 17 residues. As DNA, the CDR3 is TGCAGTGCTACGGGTGGTGGACGGACAGGGACGGCCTATGGCTACACCTTC. Amino acid sequence: CSATGGGRTGTAYGYTF.

The gene calls are TRBV5-1 and TRBJ2-1; 10 bases agree with TRBD2. The germline V gene encodes CDR1 SGHRS and CDR2 YFSETQ. The CDR3 totals 16 residues. Trimming cost V 5 bases and J 7 bases; bases outside gene matches: 12. CDR3 coding DNA: TGCGCCAGCAGTGAGGGGGCTAGCGGGAGAGGGAATGAGCAGTTCTTC. This codes for CASSEGASGRGNEQFF.

The chain combines TRBV12-3 or TRBV12-4 with TRBJ2-1; TRBD2 aligns across 12 bases. The CDR3 totals 13 residues. After removal of 2 bases from V and 12 bases from J, the junction contained 2 bases not matched to a gene. The CDR3, as DNA: TGTGCCAGCAGTTTAACGACTAGCGGGGGGCAGTTCTTC. This encodes CASSLTTSGGQFF.

The rearrangement joins TRBV12-3 or TRBV12-4 to TRBJ1-1; 10 bases are shared with TRBD1. There are 13 residues in the CDR3. V was clipped by 5 bases and J by 6 bases; unmatched bases: 3. The CDR3 loop is CASSPDRGPEAFF. The DNA of the CDR3 is TGTGCCAGCAGTCCTGACAGGGGGCCTGAAGCTTTCTTT.

This sequence joins TRBV12-3 or TRBV12-4 and TRBJ2-7; maybe TRBD1 (6 bases). V was pared by 6 bases and J by 6 bases, with 12 bases between. This CDR3 is 12 amino acids long. CDR3 amino acids: CASSKTGPEQYF. CDR3 DNA: TGTGCCAGCAGCAAGACAGGTCCCGAGCAGTACTTC.

This clonotype was seen only a few times. The chain recombines TRBV3-1 with TRBJ2-7; unclear D gene. Trimming removed 0 bases at V and 9 bases at J, with 9 bases between. This CDR3 is 12 amino acids long. Germline loops: CDR1 LGHDT, CDR2 YNNKEL (reference sequence). The CDR3 protein is CASSQDTPAQYF. The CDR3 DNA follows: TGTGCCAGCAGCCAAGATACTCCTGCGCAGTACTTC.

The chain joins TRBV12-3 or TRBV12-4 to TRBJ2-2; 7 bases line up with TRBD2. The CDR3 contains 15 residues. Unmatched junction bases numbered 10, after V lost 5 bases and J lost 7 bases. CDR3 amino acids: CASSPRGTINGELFF. In nucleotides, the CDR3 is TGTGCCAGCAGTCCTAGAGGGACTATAAACGGGGAGCTGTTTTTT.

The chain employs TRBV18 and TRBJ2-7; 12 bases map to TRBD1. The CDR3 covers 19 residues. Germline V gives CDR1 KGHSH, CDR2 LQKENI. Losses at the gene ends were 3 bases for V and 2 bases for J; bases not matched to a gene: 14. CDR3 bases: TGTGCCAGCTCACCTCCACCGGGACAGGGGGCAATGAGAGCCTACGAGCAGTACTTC. It specifies CASSPPPGQGAMRAYEQYF.

Only a few counts were recorded for this clonotype. The chain carries TRBV6-4 and TRBJ2-3; the D is unclear. This CDR3 is 13 amino acids long. From germline, CDR1 is MRHNA and CDR2 SNTAGT. V gave up 5 bases and J gave up 6 bases, with 12 bases separating them. The CDR3 here is CASSIMGSDTQYF. The CDR3 bases are TGTGCCAGCAGTATTATGGGTTCGGATACGCAGTATTTT.

The rearrangement joins TRBV12-3 or TRBV12-4 to TRBJ2-5; tentatively, D is TRBD2 (6 bases). V was shortened by 6 bases and J by 4 bases, with 15 bases between the two germline ends. This CDR3 has 14 amino acids. The CDR3 DNA is TGTGCCAGCAGGCGGGACGGCCGAGGAGAGACCCAGTACTTC. The encoded protein is CASRRDGRGETQYF.

This chain joins TRBV28 and TRBJ1-2, with D unclear. Deletions cut 1 base from V and 5 bases from J, with 5 bases between. CDR1 is MDHEN and CDR2 is SYDVKM in the germline V gene. The CDR3 extends over 12 amino acids. In nucleotides, the CDR3 is TGTGCCAGCAGTTTATCCCAATATGGCTACACCTTC. This codes for CASSLSQYGYTF.

The chain recombines TRBV5-6 with TRBJ1-4; D not certain. V dropped 2 bases and J dropped 7 bases, with 9 bases sitting between them. The CDR3 extends over 13 amino acids. The germline V gene has CDR1 SGHDT and CDR2 YYEEEE. The CDR3, as DNA: TGTGCCAGCAGCTTAACATTGGGTGAAAAACTGTTTTTT. Translated, it gives CASSLTLGEKLFF.

The chain recombines TRBV7-9 with TRBJ1-2; unclear D gene. V was trimmed by 0 bases and J by 11 bases, leaving 7 bases between them. Germline CDR1 SEHNR, CDR2 FQNEAQ (reference sequence). The CDR3 has 11 residues. Written as DNA, the CDR3 is TGTGCCAGCAGCTTAGCGGCCAGTTACACCTTC. Translated, it gives CASSLAASYTF.

This chain connects TRBV20-1 to TRBJ2-6; perhaps D is TRBD1 or TRBD2 (7 bases each). Looked up from germline, CDR1 is DFQATT and CDR2 is SNEGSKA (reference sequence). The CDR3 is 16 residues long. The germline V and J ends were trimmed by 3 bases and 2 bases, with 14 bases remaining between them. DNA for the CDR3: TGCAGTGCTAGTGGGAGGGGGCGAACTGGGGCCAACGTCCTGACTTTC. Translated: CSASGRGRTGANVLTF.

The chain has TRBV7-9 and TRBJ1-4; D is unclear. The germline V gene has CDR1 SEHNR and CDR2 FQNEAQ (reference sequence). Trimming shortened V by 8 bases and J by 7 bases, and 11 bases separated the two germline ends. The CDR3 consists of 12 residues. CDR3 DNA sequence: TGTGCCAGCTCCCCACGGGTTGAAAAACTGTTTTTT. It translates to CASSPRVEKLFF.

At least ten counts were recorded for this clonotype. The V gene is TRBV29-1, the J gene TRBJ2-5; D not resolved. There are 10 residues in the CDR3. From germline, CDR1 is SQVTM and CDR2 ANQGSEA. V lost 6 bases, J lost 3 bases, and 5 bases lay in between. This CDR3 reads CSVLKETQYF. CDR3 bases: TGCAGCGTCCTCAAAGAGACCCAGTACTTC.

This clonotype was counted a few times. V is TRBV20-1 and J is TRBJ2-4; the match to TRBD2 covers 8 bases. CDR3 size: 18 residues. V lost 3 bases and J lost 1; bases outside the gene matches: 14. The germline V gene encodes CDR1 DFQATT and CDR2 SNEGSKA (reference sequence). This CDR3 is CSASGSIGGGLAKNIQYF. The CDR3 coding sequence is TGCAGTGCTAGTGGGAGTATCGGGGGGGGACTGGCCAAAAACATTCAGTACTTC.

The chain links TRBV3-1 to TRBJ1-1; 7 bases fit TRBD1. J was trimmed by 3 bases and V by 4 bases; bases with no gene match: 11. Germline CDR1 is LGHDT and CDR2 is YNNKEL (reference sequence). The CDR3 consists of 16 residues. The CDR3: CASSPRTGSGYTEAFF. CDR3 coding DNA: TGTGCCAGCAGCCCAAGGACAGGATCTGGGTACACTGAAGCTTTCTTT.

In its sample, this clonotype was seen a few times. The CDR3 coding sequence is TGTGCCAGCAGGAAGACAGGGGGGAGCACAGATACGCAGTATTTT. Protein sequence: CASRKTGGSTDTQYF. The J gene is TRBJ2-3, the V gene TRBV11-2, with 9 bases lining up with TRBD1. CDR1 and CDR2 (germline): SGHAT, FQNNGV. The trim removed 6 bases at V and 0 bases at J, leaving 4 bases unmatched. This CDR3 has 15 amino acids.

The chain employs TRBV5-1 and TRBJ2-1, with D hard to call. V lost 6 bases and J lost 2, with 9 bases in between. The germline gives CDR1 SGHRS, CDR2 YFSETQ. The CDR3 has 13 amino acids. CDR3: CASIGNAYNEQFF. The DNA of the CDR3 is TGCGCCAGCATAGGGAACGCCTACAATGAGCAGTTCTTC.